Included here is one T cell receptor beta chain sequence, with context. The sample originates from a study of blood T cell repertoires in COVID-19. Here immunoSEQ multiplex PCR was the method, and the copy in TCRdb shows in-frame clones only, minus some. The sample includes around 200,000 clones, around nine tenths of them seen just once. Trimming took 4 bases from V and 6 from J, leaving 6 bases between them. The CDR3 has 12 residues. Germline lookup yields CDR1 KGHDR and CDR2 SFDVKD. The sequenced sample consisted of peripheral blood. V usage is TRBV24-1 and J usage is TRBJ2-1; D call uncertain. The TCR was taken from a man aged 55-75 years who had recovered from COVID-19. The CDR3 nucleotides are TGTGCCACCAGTGAAAACAGCAATGAGCAGTTCTTC. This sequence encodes CATSENSNEQFF.